These 6 T cell receptor beta chains were sequenced from one sample in a study of shared clonotypes between healthy human individuals. Clones were read by immunoSEQ multiplex PCR, and TCRdb kept only the in-frame ones, dropping some. Of some 2,000,000 clones in the sample, more than 90% were seen once. Sequencing used naive CD4+ T cells sorted from blood. The subset denotes: CD45RA+ positively selected. All receptors derive from a man aged 18-30 years in good health.

The V gene is TRBV7-9, the J gene TRBJ2-5; a possible D gene is TRBD1 (6 bases). There are 13 residues in the CDR3. V was pared by 5 bases and J by 4 bases, with 11 bases between. CDR1 and CDR2 from the germline V gene are SEHNR and FQNEAQ (reference sequence). The CDR3 is CASSNVQGETQYF. The DNA of the CDR3 is TGTGCCAGCAGCAACGTACAGGGAGAGACCCAGTACTTC.

The chain joins TRBV5-1 to TRBJ1-4, with 8 bases aligning to TRBD1. Germline V CDR1 and CDR2: SGHRS, YFSETQ. This CDR3 is built from 14 residues. V shed 3 bases, J shed 7 bases, and the junction held 5 bases outside the gene matches. The CDR3 DNA is TGCGCCAGCAGCTACGGACAGGGTAGTGAAAAACTGTTTTTT. It encodes CASSYGQGSEKLFF.

The chain recombines TRBV28 with TRBJ2-3; D gene unclear. The CDR3 runs to 17 residues. Trimming took off 6 bases at V and 1 base at J, with 20 bases between the two ends. Germline lookup yields CDR1 MDHEN and CDR2 SYDVKM. This CDR3 reads CASSSGSQMWGTDTQYF. The CDR3 coding sequence is TGTGCCAGCAGCTCCGGGTCCCAGATGTGGGGCACAGATACGCAGTATTTT.

V and J are TRBV6-1 and TRBJ2-3, with TRBD1 as a possible D gene (6 bases). Germline lookup yields CDR1 MNHNS and CDR2 SASEGT. V was cut by 4 bases and J by 2 bases, with 13 bases left in between. The CDR3 extends over 15 amino acids. In nucleotides, the CDR3 is TGTGCCAGCAGTGCCAGGACAGCTTTCACAGATACGCAGTATTTT. This codes for CASSARTAFTDTQYF.

Concerning this clone itself: Other DNA sequences from this sample encode an identical CDR3 as well. The chain has TRBV9 and TRBJ2-2, with D uncertain. Germline CDR1 reads SGDLS; CDR2 reads YYNGEE. The CDR3 runs to 13 residues. With 0 bases removed from V and 5 bases from J, the gap between germline ends came to 5 bases. CDR3 nucleotide sequence: TGTGCCAGCAGCGTAGTGTGGACCGGGGAGCTGTTTTTT. It is translated as CASSVVWTGELFF.

The V and J genes are TRBV30 and TRBJ2-7; D uncertain. CDR1 is GTSNPN and CDR2 is SVGIG in the germline V gene (reference sequence). This CDR3 contains 14 residues. V was cut by 0 bases and J by 0 bases, with 9 bases left in between. CDR3 DNA: TGTGCCTGGAGTGTGGTAGGGCTCTCCTACGAGCAGTACTTC. Its protein is CAWSVVGLSYEQYF.